Included here is one T cell receptor (beta chain) sequence, with context. Its antigen has not been determined. Per-base quality was not reported, and no clone a single base away is much larger than it. V is shortened by 0 bases, J by 6 bases, and the region joining them spans 4 bases. CDR1 and CDR2 (SGDLS, YYNGEE) derive from the germline V gene. The CDR3 covers 12 residues, taking in both the cysteine and the phenylalanine. The retained sequence is limited to the CDR3, 36 bases, with the frame set at the first base. The sample belongs to a study of radiotherapy plus CTLA-4 blockade in lung cancer listed by TCRdb under 2018. In terms of the full investigation: Objective responses were observed in approximately 18% of enrolled patients, and disease control was achieved in roughly 30%. Study-wide findings and limitations: Increased serum interferon-beta after radiation, together with early dynamic changes in blood T cell clones, were reported to be the strongest predictors of response. After treatment with radiotherapy and ipilimumab, TCR clones that came from tumors expanded in the peripheral blood.

Focal radiation therapy combined with CTLA-4 blockade (ipilimumab) was tested in patients with chemo-refractory metastatic non-small-cell lung cancer. Library construction relied on the immunoSEQ multiplex PCR assay. TCRdb re-hosts the immuneACCESS table, in-frame sequences only. Its copies lack some clones; in the studies checked, an unresolved V gene accounts for under half of them, and the cause for the rest is not known. The sample table records around 77,000 clones; approximately 73% of these occur just once. The top ten clones comprise over 9% of the sample. The TCR originated in a human donor with non-small cell lung cancer whose response to radiotherapy plus ipilimumab could not be evaluated. The sequencing here drew on peripheral blood, taken from a patient treated with radiotherapy plus ipilimumab. In this chain, TRBV9 is recombined with TRBJ2-1, with the identity of the D gene unclear. The encoded CDR3 is CASSVALNEQFF. The DNA is as follows: TGTGCCAGCAGCGTAGCTCTCAATGAGCAGTTCTTC.